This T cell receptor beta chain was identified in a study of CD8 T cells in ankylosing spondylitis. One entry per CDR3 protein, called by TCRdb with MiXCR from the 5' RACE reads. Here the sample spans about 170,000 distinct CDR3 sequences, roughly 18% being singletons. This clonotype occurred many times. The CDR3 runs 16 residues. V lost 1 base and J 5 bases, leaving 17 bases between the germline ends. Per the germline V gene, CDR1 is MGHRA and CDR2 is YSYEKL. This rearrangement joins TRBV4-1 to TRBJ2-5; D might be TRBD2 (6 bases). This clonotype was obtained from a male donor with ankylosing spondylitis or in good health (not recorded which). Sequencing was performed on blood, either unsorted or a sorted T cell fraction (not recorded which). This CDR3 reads CASSQAAHPRGETQYF. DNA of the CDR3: TGCGCCAGCAGCCAAGCGGCACATCCCCGGGGGGAGACCCAGTACTTC.